This T cell receptor beta chain was observed in a study of T cell responses to AZD1222 COVID-19 vaccine. Repertoires were generated with immunoSEQ multiplex PCR, while TCRdb's copy carries only in-frame clones and drops some. The repertoire consists of some 80,000 clones, with more than 70% occurring once and the leading ten covering 8% to 10%. On this clone itself: The antigen is not known.

Trimming shortened V by 3 bases and J by 3 bases, and 8 bases separated the two germline ends. There are 12 residues in the CDR3. From germline, CDR1 is GTSNPN and CDR2 SVGIG (reference sequence). Findings and caveats of the study: Baseline testing showed seropositivity in only a handful of AZD1222 recipients.

The chain has TRBV30 and TRBJ1-2; TRBD1 might be the D (6 bases). Sequencing was performed on peripheral blood, taken 28 days after the second dose of the MenACWY control vaccine. This TCR was sampled from an adult who received the MenACWY meningococcal vaccine as a control. The CDR3: CAWRRGDYGYTF. CDR3 DNA: TGTGCCTGGAGGAGGGGGGACTATGGCTACACCTTC.